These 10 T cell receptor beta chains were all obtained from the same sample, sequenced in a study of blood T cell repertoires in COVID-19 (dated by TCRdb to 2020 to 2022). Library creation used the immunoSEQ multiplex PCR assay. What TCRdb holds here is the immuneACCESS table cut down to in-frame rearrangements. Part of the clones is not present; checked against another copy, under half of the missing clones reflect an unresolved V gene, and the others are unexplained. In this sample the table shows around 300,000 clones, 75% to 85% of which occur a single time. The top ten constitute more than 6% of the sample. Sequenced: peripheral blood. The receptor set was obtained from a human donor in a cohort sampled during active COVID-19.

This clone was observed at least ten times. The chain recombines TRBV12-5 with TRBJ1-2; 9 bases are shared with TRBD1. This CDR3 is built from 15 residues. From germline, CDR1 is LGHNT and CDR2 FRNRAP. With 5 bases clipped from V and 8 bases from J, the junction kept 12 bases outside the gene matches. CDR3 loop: CASGGSVRTGEGYTF. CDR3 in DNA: TGTGCTAGTGGTGGGTCCGTTAGGACAGGGGAAGGCTACACCTTC.

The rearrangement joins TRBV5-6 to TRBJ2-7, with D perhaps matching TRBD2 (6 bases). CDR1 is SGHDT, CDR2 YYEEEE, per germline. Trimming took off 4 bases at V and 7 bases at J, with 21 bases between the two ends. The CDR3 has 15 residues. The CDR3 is CASSPYYGGSGEQYF. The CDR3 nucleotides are TGTGCCAGCAGCCCCTATTACGGGGGTTCGGGAGAGCAGTACTTC.

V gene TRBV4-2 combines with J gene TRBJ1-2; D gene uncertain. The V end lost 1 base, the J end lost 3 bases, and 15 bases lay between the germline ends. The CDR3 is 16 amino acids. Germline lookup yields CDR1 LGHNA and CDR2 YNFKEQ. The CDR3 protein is CASSQASRDIDYGYTF. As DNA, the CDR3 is TGTGCCAGCAGCCAAGCCTCCCGGGATATTGACTATGGCTACACCTTC.

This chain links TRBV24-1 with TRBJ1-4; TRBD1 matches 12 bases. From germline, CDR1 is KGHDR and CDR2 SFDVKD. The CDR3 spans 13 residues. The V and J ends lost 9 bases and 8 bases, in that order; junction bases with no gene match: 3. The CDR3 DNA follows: TGTGCCACCTCTGGGACAGGGGGCGAAAAACTGTTTTTT. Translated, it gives CATSGTGGEKLFF.

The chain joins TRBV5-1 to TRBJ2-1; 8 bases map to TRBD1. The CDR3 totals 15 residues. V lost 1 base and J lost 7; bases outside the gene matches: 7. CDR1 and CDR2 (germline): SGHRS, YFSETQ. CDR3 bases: TGCGCCAGCAGCTTGCAGGACAGGGAATCGAATGAGCAGTTCTTC. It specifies CASSLQDRESNEQFF.

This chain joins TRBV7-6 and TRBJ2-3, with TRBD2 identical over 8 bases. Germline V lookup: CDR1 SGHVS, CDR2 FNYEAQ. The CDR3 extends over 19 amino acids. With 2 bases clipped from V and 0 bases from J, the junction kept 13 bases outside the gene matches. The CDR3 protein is CASSLSPPSGGVSTDTQYF. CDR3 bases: TGTGCCAGCAGCTTAAGCCCCCCCAGCGGGGGAGTAAGCACAGATACGCAGTATTTT.

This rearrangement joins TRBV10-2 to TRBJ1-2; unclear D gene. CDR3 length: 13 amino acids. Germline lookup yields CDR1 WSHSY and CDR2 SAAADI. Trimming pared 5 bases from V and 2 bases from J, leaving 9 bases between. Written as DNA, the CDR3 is TGCGCCAGCAGTCCCGGGAAGAACTATGGCTACACCTTC. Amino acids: CASSPGKNYGYTF.

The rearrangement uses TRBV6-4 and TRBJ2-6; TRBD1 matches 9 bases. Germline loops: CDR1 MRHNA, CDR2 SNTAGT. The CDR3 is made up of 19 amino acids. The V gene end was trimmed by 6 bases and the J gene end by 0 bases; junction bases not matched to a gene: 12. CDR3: CASSLEWTGDYSGANVLTF. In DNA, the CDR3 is TGTGCCAGCAGCTTAGAATGGACAGGGGATTACTCTGGGGCCAACGTCCTGACTTTC.

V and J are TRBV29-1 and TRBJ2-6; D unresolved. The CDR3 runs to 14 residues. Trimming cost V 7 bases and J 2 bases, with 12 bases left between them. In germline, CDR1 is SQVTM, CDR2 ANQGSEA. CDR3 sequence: CSAGPGAGANVLTF. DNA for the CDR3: TGCAGCGCCGGCCCCGGAGCTGGGGCCAACGTCCTGACTTTC.

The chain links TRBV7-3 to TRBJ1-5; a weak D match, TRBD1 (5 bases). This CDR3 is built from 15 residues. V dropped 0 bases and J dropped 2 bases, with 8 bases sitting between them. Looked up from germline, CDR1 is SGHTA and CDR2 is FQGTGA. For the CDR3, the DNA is TGTGCCAGCAGCTTAACGGGGGGTGGCAATCAGCCCCAGCATTTT. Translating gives CASSLTGGGNQPQHF.